These 3 T cell receptor beta chains originate from one sample sequenced in a study of shared clonotypes between healthy human individuals. This table comes from immunoSEQ multiplex PCR, and its TCRdb copy is limited to in-frame clones, with some not included. Of around 2.1 million clones in the sample, about 94% were seen once. Sequenced: naive CD4+ T cells sorted from blood. This sample's subset: CD45RA+ positively selected. All receptors derive from a man younger than 35 in good health.

The chain carries TRBV19 and TRBJ2-7; D is ambiguous. Trimming removed 0 bases at V and 2 bases at J, with 11 bases between. The CDR3 spans 15 residues. The germline V gene encodes CDR1 LNHDA and CDR2 SQIVND (reference sequence). This CDR3 reads CASSIDLGRTYEQYF. In nucleotides, the CDR3 is TGTGCCAGTAGTATAGATCTCGGCAGAACCTACGAGCAGTACTTC.

This chain uses TRBV4-1 with TRBJ1-2; D unclear. Trimming pared 0 bases from V and 8 bases from J, leaving 16 bases between. Germline V lookup: CDR1 MGHRA, CDR2 YSYEKL. The CDR3 loop spans 15 amino acids. CDR3 sequence: CASSQDKAGLIGYTF. The CDR3 DNA follows: TGCGCCAGCAGCCAAGATAAGGCCGGCCTTATCGGCTACACCTTC.

This clone was observed a few times. The same CDR3 is also encoded by other DNA sequences in this sample. The chain couples TRBV30 to TRBJ1-3; weak D call: TRBD1 (5 bases). The CDR3 totals 13 residues. Germline CDR1 is GTSNPN and CDR2 is SVGIG (reference sequence). The V and J ends lost 1 base and 2 bases respectively, with 6 bases between them. DNA for the CDR3: TGTGCCTGGAGTGGGGGGGCTGGAAACACCATATATTTT. This sequence encodes CAWSGGAGNTIYF.